These 9 T cell receptor beta chains were all obtained from the same sample, sequenced in a study of CDR3 diversity in severe acne. TCRdb reprocessed the PCR reads with MiXCR, giving one entry per CDR3 protein. Of approximately 77,000 distinct CDR3 sequences listed, approximately 49% were seen once; the top ten hold 11%. The specimen sequenced was blood. Receptors originate from a male donor with severe acne vulgaris.

The chain employs TRBV25-1 and TRBJ1-6, with a possible D match to TRBD1 (6 bases). The CDR3 spans 15 residues. Trimming shortened V by 5 bases and J by 9 bases, and 17 bases separated the two germline ends. CDR1 and CDR2 from the germline V gene are MGHDK and SYGVNS. CDR3 loop: CASSTWTARSSPLHF. CDR3 DNA sequence: TGTGCCAGCAGTACATGGACAGCTCGGAGTTCACCCCTCCACTTT.

The CDR3 here is CATSKPQGPDTEAFF. CDR3 nucleotide sequence: TGTGCCACCAGCAAACCACAGGGGCCGGACACTGAAGCTTTCTTT. The chain couples TRBV15 to TRBJ1-1; 7 nucleotides line up with TRBD1. The V segment lost 4 bases and the J segment 3 bases; nucleotides outside the gene matches: 8. The CDR3 is made up of 15 amino acids. In germline, CDR1 is LNHNV, CDR2 YYDKDF (reference sequence).

The chain recombines TRBV4-1 with TRBJ2-7; the D is unclear. Trimming stripped 1 base from V and 2 bases from J, with 12 bases between. Germline values: CDR1 MGHRA, CDR2 YSYEKL. There are 15 residues in the CDR3. CDR3 nucleotides: TGCGCCAGCAGCCAAGGAGCAGACGGTGCCTACGAGCAGTACTTC. Its protein product is CASSQGADGAYEQYF.

This clonotype has at least ten counts. The rearrangement joins TRBV7-3 to TRBJ2-2, with 16 bases identical to TRBD2. J was trimmed by 4 bases and V by 1 base; bases with no gene match: 18. Germline lookup yields CDR1 SGHTA and CDR2 FQGTGA. This CDR3 comprises 23 residues. The CDR3 DNA follows: TGTGCCAGCAGCTTAATAGGGGGCAAGGGGACTAGCGGGGGGGGGGGGGGCACCGGGGAGCTGTTTTTT. Translation gives CASSLIGGKGTSGGGGGTGELFF.

This clonotype appeared a few times. A much larger clone differs by one base, so this may be a read error. The rearrangement links TRBV20-1 to TRBJ2-3, with 14 nucleotides matching TRBD2. CDR1 and CDR2 (germline): DFQATT, SNEGSKA (reference sequence). This CDR3 contains 15 residues. DNA for the CDR3: TGCAGTGCTCTGGGGACTAGCGGGAGCACAGATATGCAGTATTTT. Amino acids: CSALGTSGSTDMQYF.

This clonotype has only a few counts. The chain joins TRBV5-6 to TRBJ1-4; 10 nucleotides line up with TRBD1. CDR1 SGHDT and CDR2 YYEEEE come from the germline V gene. Trimming took 2 bases from V and 7 from J; bases not matched to a gene: 2. The CDR3 length is 14 residues. The DNA for the CDR3 is TGTGCCAGCAGCTTCGGGACAGGGGTTGAAAAACTGTTTTTT. This encodes CASSFGTGVEKLFF.

This clonotype was counted only a few times. The chain is built from TRBV2 and TRBJ1-1; TRBD1 matches 8 bases. In germline, CDR1 is SNHLY, CDR2 FYNNEI. This CDR3 is 15 amino acids long. J was trimmed by 3 bases and V by 10 bases; bases with no gene match: 13. CDR3 sequence: CAITNADRGYTEAFF. CDR3 in DNA: TGTGCCATTACAAACGCAGACAGGGGCTACACTGAAGCTTTCTTT.

This clonotype occurred many times. The rearrangement uses TRBV25-1 and TRBJ2-5, with 10 bases lining up with TRBD2. The CDR3 loop spans 17 amino acids. Germline V lookup: CDR1 MGHDK, CDR2 SYGVNS. V shed 3 bases, J shed 2 bases, and the junction held 9 bases outside the gene matches. CDR3 sequence reads: CASSDHLKAGGQETQYF. The CDR3 DNA sequence: TGTGCCAGCAGTGATCACCTTAAAGCGGGAGGGCAAGAGACCCAGTACTTC.

The sample holds one count of this clonotype. The chain couples TRBV29-1 to TRBJ1-4, with a possible D match to TRBD1 (6 bases). The CDR3 is made up of 16 amino acids. Germline lookup yields CDR1 SQVTM and CDR2 ANQGSEA. With 1 base removed from V and 8 bases from J, the gap between germline ends came to 20 bases. CDR3 residues: CSVEGSEGGRPEKLFF. For the CDR3, the DNA is TGCAGCGTTGAAGGAAGCGAGGGGGGAAGGCCAGAAAAACTGTTTTTT.